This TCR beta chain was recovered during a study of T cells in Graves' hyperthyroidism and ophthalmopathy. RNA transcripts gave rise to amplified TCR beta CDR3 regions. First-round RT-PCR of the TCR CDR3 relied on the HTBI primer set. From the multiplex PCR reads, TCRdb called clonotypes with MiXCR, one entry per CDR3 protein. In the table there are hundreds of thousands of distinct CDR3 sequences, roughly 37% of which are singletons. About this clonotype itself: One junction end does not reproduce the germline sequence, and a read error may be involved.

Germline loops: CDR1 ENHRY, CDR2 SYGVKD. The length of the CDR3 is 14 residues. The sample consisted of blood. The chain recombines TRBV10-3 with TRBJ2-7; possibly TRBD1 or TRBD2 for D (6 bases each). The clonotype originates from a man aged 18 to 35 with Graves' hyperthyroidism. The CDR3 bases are TGTGCCAGCAGTTTAGGTAGGGGGGCCCACGAGCAGTACTTC. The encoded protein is CASSLGRGAHEQYF.